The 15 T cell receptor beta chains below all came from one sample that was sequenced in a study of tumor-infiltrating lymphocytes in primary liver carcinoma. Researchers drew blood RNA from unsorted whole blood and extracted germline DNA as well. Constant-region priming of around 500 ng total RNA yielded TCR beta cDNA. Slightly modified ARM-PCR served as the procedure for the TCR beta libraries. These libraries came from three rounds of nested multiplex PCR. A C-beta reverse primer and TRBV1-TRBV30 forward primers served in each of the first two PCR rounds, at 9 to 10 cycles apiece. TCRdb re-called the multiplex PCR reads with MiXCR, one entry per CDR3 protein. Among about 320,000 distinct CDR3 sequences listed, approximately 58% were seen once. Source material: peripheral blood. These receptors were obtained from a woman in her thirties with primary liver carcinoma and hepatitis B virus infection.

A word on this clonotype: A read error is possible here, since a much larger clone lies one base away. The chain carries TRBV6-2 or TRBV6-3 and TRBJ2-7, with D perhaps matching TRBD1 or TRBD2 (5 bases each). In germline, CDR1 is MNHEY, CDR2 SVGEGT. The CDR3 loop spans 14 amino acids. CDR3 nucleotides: TGTGCCAGCGGAACACAGGCGGGCTCCTACGAGCATTACTTC. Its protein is CASGTQAGSYEHYF.

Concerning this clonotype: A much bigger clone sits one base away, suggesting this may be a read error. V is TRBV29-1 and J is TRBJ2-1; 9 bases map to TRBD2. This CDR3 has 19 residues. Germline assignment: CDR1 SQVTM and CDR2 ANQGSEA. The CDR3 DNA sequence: TGCAGCGCTGAAGACCCCCTTTTCGGCGCGGGGGGGTCTCACAATGAGCAGTTCTTC. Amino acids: CSAEDPLFGAGGSHNEQFF.

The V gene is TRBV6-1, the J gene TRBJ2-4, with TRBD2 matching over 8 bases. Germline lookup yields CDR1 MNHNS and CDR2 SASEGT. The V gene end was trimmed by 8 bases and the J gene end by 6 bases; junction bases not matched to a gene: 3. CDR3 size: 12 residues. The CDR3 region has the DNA TGTGCCAGCGTCGGGGGGGGAAACATTCAGTACTTC. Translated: CASVGGGNIQYF.

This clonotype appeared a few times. DNA of the CDR3: TGTGCCAGCAGACCGATTAGCGGGAGTGCAGATACGCAGTATTTT. Residues: CASRPISGSADTQYF. This chain uses TRBV28 with TRBJ2-3; TRBD2 matches 9 bases. CDR1 and CDR2 from the germline V gene are MDHEN and SYDVKM. Losses at the gene ends were 6 bases for V and 4 bases for J; bases not matched to a gene: 8. CDR3 length: 15 residues.

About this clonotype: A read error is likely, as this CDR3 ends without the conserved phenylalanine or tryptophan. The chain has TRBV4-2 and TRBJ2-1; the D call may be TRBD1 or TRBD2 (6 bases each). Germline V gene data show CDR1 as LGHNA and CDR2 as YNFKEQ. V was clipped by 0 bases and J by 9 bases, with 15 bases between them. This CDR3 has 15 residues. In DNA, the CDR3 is TGTGCCAGCAGCCAAGAGAGGTGGGGGGCGCGTGAGCAGTTCCTC. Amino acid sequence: CASSQERWGAREQFL.

The CDR3 nucleotides are TGTGCCAGCAGTTTAGGTGCAGGGCACTATGGCTACACCTTC. Protein: CASSLGAGHYGYTF. The rearrangement links TRBV12-3 or TRBV12-4 to TRBJ1-2; D might be TRBD1 (5 bases). V was clipped by 1 base and J by 3 bases, with 9 bases between them. This CDR3 contains 14 residues.

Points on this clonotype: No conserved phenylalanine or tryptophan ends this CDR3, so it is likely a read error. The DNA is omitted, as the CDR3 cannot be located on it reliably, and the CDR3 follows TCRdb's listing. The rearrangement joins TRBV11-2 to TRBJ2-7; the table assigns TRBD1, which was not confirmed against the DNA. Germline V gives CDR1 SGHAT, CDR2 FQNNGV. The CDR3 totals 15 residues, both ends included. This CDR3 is CASRHGGTGADEEYL.

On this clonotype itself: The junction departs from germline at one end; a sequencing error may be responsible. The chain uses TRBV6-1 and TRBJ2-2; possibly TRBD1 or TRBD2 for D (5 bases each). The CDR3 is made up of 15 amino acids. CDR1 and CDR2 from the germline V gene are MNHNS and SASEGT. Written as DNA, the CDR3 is TGTGACAGCTTCGGGACGACGGCGAACACCGGGGAGCTGTTTTTT. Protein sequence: CDSFGTTANTGELFF.

CDR3 DNA: TGTGCCAGCAGTTACAGGGTAGAGACCCAGTACTTC. Its translation is CASSYRVETQYF. The chain employs TRBV12-3 or TRBV12-4 and TRBJ2-5; D is perhaps TRBD1 (6 bases). The V gene lost 4 bases and the J gene lost 4 bases, with 7 bases spanning the gap. This CDR3 is built from 12 residues.

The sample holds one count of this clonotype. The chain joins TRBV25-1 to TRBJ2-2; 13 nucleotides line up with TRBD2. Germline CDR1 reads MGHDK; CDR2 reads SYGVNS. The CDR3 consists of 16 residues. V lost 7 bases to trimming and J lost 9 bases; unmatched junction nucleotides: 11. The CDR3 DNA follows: TGTGCCAGCAATGAGGGACTAGCGGGACTGACCAGGGAGCTGTTTTTT. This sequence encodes CASNEGLAGLTRELFF.

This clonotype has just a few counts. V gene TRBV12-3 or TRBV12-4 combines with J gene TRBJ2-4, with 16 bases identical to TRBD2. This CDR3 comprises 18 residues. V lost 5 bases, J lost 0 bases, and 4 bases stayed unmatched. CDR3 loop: CASSLGLAGGLAKNIQYF. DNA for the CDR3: TGTGCCAGCAGTCTGGGACTAGCGGGAGGGCTAGCCAAAAACATTCAGTACTTC.

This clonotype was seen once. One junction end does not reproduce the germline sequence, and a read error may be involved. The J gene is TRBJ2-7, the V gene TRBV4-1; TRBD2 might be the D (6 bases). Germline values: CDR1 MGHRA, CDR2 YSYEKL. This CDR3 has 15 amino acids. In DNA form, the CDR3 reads TGCGCCAGCAGCCAACATACCACGGGAGCCTACGAGCACTACTTC. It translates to CASSQHTTGAYEHYF.

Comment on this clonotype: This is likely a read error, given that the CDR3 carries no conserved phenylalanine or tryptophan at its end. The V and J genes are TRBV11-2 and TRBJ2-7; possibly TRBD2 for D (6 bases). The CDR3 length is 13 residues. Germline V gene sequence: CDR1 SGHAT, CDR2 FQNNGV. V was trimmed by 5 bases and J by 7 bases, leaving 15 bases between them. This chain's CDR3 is CASSSGSLWEQYI. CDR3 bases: TGTGCCAGCAGCAGCGGGTCTTTATGGGAGCAGTACATC.

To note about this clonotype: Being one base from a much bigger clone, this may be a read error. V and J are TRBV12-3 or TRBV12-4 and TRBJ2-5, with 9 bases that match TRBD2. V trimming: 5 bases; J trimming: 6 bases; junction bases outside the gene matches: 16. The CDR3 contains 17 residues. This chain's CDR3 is CASSLRGREGPKKTQYF. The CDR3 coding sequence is TGTGCCAGCAGTCTCCGGGGGCGGGAGGGTCCCAAAAAGACCCAGTACTTC.

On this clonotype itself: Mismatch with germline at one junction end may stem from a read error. The DNA of the CDR3 is TGCAGCGTTCGACAGGGTCAGTCAACAAATACACAGTATTTT. Its protein is CSVRQGQSTNTQYF. The genes are TRBV29-1 and TRBJ2-3, with 7 nucleotides matching TRBD1. CDR1 is SQVTM, CDR2 ANQGSEA, per germline. This CDR3 region has 14 residues.